Detailed here is one T cell receptor beta chain. Its target is unknown. This PCR relied on a set of 60 Vbeta primers and 13 Jbeta primers. This table comes from immunoSEQ multiplex PCR, and its TCRdb copy is limited to in-frame clones, with some not included. Of 150,000 to 200,000 clones in the sample, 70% to 90% are singletons; the top ten hold roughly 9.3%. This specimen comes from a study of cytomegalovirus exposure and HLA in healthy donors. Turning to the study itself: Out of approximately 400 genotyped donors, about 84% belonged to the Caucasian-associated ancestry cluster.

Germline V gene sequence: CDR1 SGHTA, CDR2 FQGNSA. The CDR3 sequence is 15 residues long. V trimming: 3 bases; J trimming: 0 bases; junction bases outside the gene matches: 4. Study observations and caveats: Several V segments, TRBV6-2 and TRBV6-3 among them, could not be told apart and were dropped. Later on, an analysis tied 15,000 to 20,000 TCR beta sequences to HLA alleles at 0.05 false discovery rate. Previously analyzed data showed that most TCR beta V segments were productive at a frequency of about 90% or about 30%.

The sequenced material came from PBMCs. This clonotype originated in a man aged 18-30 years in good health and CMV-seropositive. The chain uses TRBV7-2 and TRBJ1-1, with 7 bases matching TRBD1. The DNA of the CDR3 is TGTGCCAGCAGCTTTACCGGGACAGTGAACACTGAAGCTTTCTTT. Translation: CASSFTGTVNTEAFF.